There are a few counts of the clone carrying this T cell receptor (beta chain). Germline-derived CDR1 and CDR2 are SEHNR and FQNEAQ (reference sequence). V lost 1 base and J lost 9, with 10 bases in between. The CDR3 has 12 residues. The data were obtained in a study of molecular identifiers for immune sequencing clone quantification. Bulk libraries came from a prior protocol with listed TCR primers. MiXCR was run by TCRdb on the PCR reads, yielding one entry per CDR3 protein. Here the sample spans a few hundred thousand distinct CDR3 sequences, 20% to 25% being singletons. Source material: naive CD8+ T cells from blood, with Jurkat cell RNA spiked in. The subset: FACS-sorted CD8+CD4-CCR7+CD45RA+ naive T cells. The chain links TRBV7-9 to TRBJ2-7; D is possibly TRBD1 or TRBD2 (5 bases each). This clonotype was sampled from a human donor in good health. Some libraries in this study had Jurkat cell RNA spiked in. The CDR3 protein is CASSLEGGGQYF. CDR3 coding DNA: TGTGCCAGCAGCTTAGAGGGTGGGGGGCAGTACTTC.